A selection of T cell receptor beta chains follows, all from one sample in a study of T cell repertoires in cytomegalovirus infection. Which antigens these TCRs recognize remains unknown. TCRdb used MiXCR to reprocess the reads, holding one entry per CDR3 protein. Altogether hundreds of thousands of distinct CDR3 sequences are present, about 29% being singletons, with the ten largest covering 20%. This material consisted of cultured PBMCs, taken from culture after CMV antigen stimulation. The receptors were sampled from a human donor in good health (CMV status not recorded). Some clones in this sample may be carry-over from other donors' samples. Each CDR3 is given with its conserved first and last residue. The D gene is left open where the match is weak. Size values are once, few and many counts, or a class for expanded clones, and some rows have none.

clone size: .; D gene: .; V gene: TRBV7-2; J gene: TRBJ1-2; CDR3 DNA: TGTGCCAGCAGCCCCGGAGGGGGAAAGTATGGCTACACCTTC; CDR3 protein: CASSPGGGKYGYTF
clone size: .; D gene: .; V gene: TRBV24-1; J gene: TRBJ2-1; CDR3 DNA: TGTGCCACCAGTGACAAGACAGAAAGCTCCTACAATGAGCAGTTCTTC; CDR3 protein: CATSDKTESSYNEQFF
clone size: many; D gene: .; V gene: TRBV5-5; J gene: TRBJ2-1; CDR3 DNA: TGTGCCAGCAGCTTGGCCTCACAGGACCACTACAATGAGCAGTTCTTC; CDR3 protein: CASSLASQDHYNEQFF
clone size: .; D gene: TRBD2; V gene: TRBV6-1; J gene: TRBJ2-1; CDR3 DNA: TGTGCCAGCACTACCACGAGACTAGCGGGAGTATTAAATGAGCAGTTCTTC; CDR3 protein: CASTTTRLAGVLNEQFF
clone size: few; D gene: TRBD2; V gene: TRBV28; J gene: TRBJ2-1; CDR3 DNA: TGTGCCAGCAGTTACCGGGACTACCCCCTCGATGAGCAGTTCTTC; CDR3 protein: CASSYRDYPLDEQFF
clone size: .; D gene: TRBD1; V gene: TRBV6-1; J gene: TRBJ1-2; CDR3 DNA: TGTGCCAGCAGGTGGACAGGGGGCTATGGCTACACCTTC; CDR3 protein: CASRWTGGYGYTF
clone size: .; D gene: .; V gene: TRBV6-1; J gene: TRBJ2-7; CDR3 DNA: TGTGCCAGCAGTGAAGCCACAGGAGTCTACGAGCAGTACTTC; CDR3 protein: CASSEATGVYEQYF
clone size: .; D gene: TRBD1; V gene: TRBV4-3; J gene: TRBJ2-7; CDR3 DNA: TGCGCCAGCAGCCAAGTGGGACAGGGCGCGGGCGAGCAGTACTTC; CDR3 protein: CASSQVGQGAGEQYF
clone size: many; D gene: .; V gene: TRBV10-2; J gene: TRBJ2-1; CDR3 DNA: TGCGCCAGCAGATTATACAATGAGCAGTTCTTC; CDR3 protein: CASRLYNEQFF
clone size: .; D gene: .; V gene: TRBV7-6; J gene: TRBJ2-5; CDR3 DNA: TGTGCTAGCAGCTTTAGCGGAAGAGCCCAAGAGACCCGGTACTTC; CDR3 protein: CASSFSGRAQETRYF
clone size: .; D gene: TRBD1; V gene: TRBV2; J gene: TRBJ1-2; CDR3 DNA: TGTGCCAGCAGTGCCGACAGGGGAAGAAACTATGGCTACACCTTC; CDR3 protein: CASSADRGRNYGYTF
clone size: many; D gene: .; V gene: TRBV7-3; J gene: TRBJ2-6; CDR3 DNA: TGTGCCAGCAGCCCCCCCCCTAACTCTGGGGCCAACGTCCTGACTTTC; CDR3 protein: CASSPPPNSGANVLTF